The 30 T cell receptor beta chains reported below all come from one sample, sequenced in a study of blood T cell repertoires in COVID-19. Sequencing used immunoSEQ multiplex PCR; TCRdb keeps in-frame clones, though not all of them. The sample records some 150,000 clones, about 85% being singletons. Sample: peripheral blood. The receptor set was obtained from an older woman with acute or convalescent COVID-19.

The genes are TRBV6-5 and TRBJ1-2; D may be TRBD1 (5 bases). Germline lookup yields CDR1 MNHEY and CDR2 SVGAGI. V was shortened by 10 bases and J by 4 bases, with 19 bases between the two germline ends. The CDR3 has 14 residues. CDR3 sequence reads: CATRDSGAGYGYTF. The CDR3 DNA follows: TGTGCCACTAGGGACTCTGGGGCGGGCTATGGCTACACCTTC.

The J gene is TRBJ2-3, the V gene TRBV7-9, with D possibly TRBD1 on 6 matching bases. V was clipped by 6 bases and J by 1 base, with 14 bases between them. The germline V gene has CDR1 SEHNR and CDR2 FQNEAQ (reference sequence). CDR3 size: 15 residues. The CDR3 here is CASSPWGQGTDTQYF. The DNA of the CDR3 is TGTGCCAGCAGTCCTTGGGGGCAGGGCACAGATACGCAGTATTTT.

The chain has TRBV18 and TRBJ1-5, with TRBD1 identical over 9 bases. Trimming took 2 bases from V and 4 from J; bases not matched to a gene: 3. Per germline, CDR1 KGHSH and CDR2 LQKENI. The CDR3 is 15 amino acids. DNA for the CDR3: TGTGCCAGCTCACCAGACAGGGGGGCGAATCAGCCCCAGCATTTT. Amino acids: CASSPDRGANQPQHF.

The rearrangement links TRBV24-1 to TRBJ2-3, with 8 bases fitting TRBD1. Looked up from germline, CDR1 is KGHDR and CDR2 is SFDVKD. The junction had 5 bases not matched to a gene; V was cut back by 1 base and J by 3 bases. This CDR3 is 16 amino acids long. CDR3 amino acids: CATSDLPGTGTDTQYF. DNA of the CDR3: TGTGCCACCAGTGATTTACCCGGGACAGGTACAGATACGCAGTATTTT.

V and J are TRBV29-1 and TRBJ1-4; no definite D call. The germline gives CDR1 SQVTM, CDR2 ANQGSEA. This CDR3 is built from 13 residues. V was trimmed by 8 bases and J by 7 bases, leaving 17 bases between them. The CDR3 nucleotides read TGCAGCTCTGCAGGTGCCTTGGGTGAAAAACTGTTTTTT. Translated: CSSAGALGEKLFF. Full variable domain (missing parts from reference TRBV29-1 and TRBJ1-4): SAVISQKPSRDICQRGTSLTIQCQVDSQVTMMFWYRQQPGQSLTLIATANQGSEATYESGFVIDKFPISRPNLTFSTLTVSNMSPEDSSIYLCSSAGALGEKLFFGSGTQLSVL.

The chain links TRBV5-1 to TRBJ2-5; TRBD1 aligns across 9 bases. With 0 bases clipped from V and 5 bases from J, the junction kept 2 bases outside the gene matches. The length of the CDR3 is 14 residues. The germline V gene has CDR1 SGHRS and CDR2 YFSETQ. The CDR3 bases are TGCGCCAGCAGCTTGGCAGGACAGGGGGAGACCCAGTACTTC. Residues: CASSLAGQGETQYF.

J is TRBJ2-3 and V is TRBV6-8; 12 nucleotides line up with TRBD2. Germline V gene data show CDR1 as MNHGY and CDR2 as SAAAGT. The CDR3 covers 17 residues. The V segment lost 11 bases and the J segment 0 bases; nucleotides outside the gene matches: 12. CDR3 bases: TGTGCCCACGGCTCGACTAGCGGGGGAGATAGCACAGATACGCAGTATTTT. Amino acids: CAHGSTSGGDSTDTQYF.

V gene TRBV7-2 combines with J gene TRBJ2-5; TRBD2 matches 11 bases. The CDR3 is made up of 16 amino acids. The ends lost 7 bases at V and 5 bases at J; junction bases unmatched: 12. Germline V gene lookup returns CDR1 SGHTA and CDR2 FQGNSA. The CDR3, as DNA: TGTGCCAGCATACTAGGTAGCGGGGGGGCTATGGAGACCCAGTACTTC. Its translation is CASILGSGGAMETQYF.

The rearrangement joins TRBV28 to TRBJ1-5; a weak D match, TRBD1 (6 bases). V gave up 6 bases and J gave up 9 bases, with 15 bases separating them. CDR3 length: 13 amino acids. Germline values: CDR1 MDHEN, CDR2 SYDVKM. CDR3: CASSPDSLRPQHF. Written as DNA, the CDR3 is TGTGCCAGCAGCCCGGACAGTTTGAGGCCCCAGCATTTT.

The DNA of the CDR3 is TGTGCCAGCAGCCATGGGACAGGGTCCAACGAGCAGTACTTC. This codes for CASSHGTGSNEQYF. The chain has TRBV3-1 (or the pseudogene TRBV3-2) and TRBJ2-7; 9 nucleotides match TRBD1. Germline V gene sequence: CDR1 LGHDT, CDR2 YNNKEL (reference sequence). CDR3 length: 14 residues. The V and J ends lost 3 bases and 5 bases, in that order; junction bases with no gene match: 5.

The chain is built from TRBV6-5 and TRBJ1-2; 11 bases line up with TRBD1. The CDR3 length is 15 residues. From germline, CDR1 is MNHEY and CDR2 SVGAGI. Losses at the gene ends were 2 bases for V and 4 bases for J; bases not matched to a gene: 3. CDR3 nucleotide sequence: TGTGCCAGCAGTTACGGGGACAGGGGGGGCTATGGCTACACCTTC. Residues: CASSYGDRGGYGYTF.

The chain joins TRBV5-1 to TRBJ2-1, with TRBD2 matching 8 bases. Trimming took 6 bases from V and 6 from J; bases not matched to a gene: 11. This CDR3 contains 15 residues. CDR1 is SGHRS and CDR2 is YFSETQ in the germline V gene. Here the CDR3 DNA reads TGCGCCAGCAAACTAATTAGCGGGGACTCCAATGAGCAGTTCTTC. Amino acids: CASKLISGDSNEQFF.

The rearrangement uses TRBV28 and TRBJ1-2, with 12 bases matching TRBD1. The CDR3 covers 14 residues. The junction had 7 bases not matched to a gene; V was cut back by 7 bases and J by 7 bases. Germline loops: CDR1 MDHEN, CDR2 SYDVKM. This CDR3 reads CASIARDRGLGYTF. CDR3 nucleotide sequence: TGTGCCAGCATTGCTCGGGACAGGGGGCTTGGCTACACCTTC.

The chain is built from TRBV30 and TRBJ1-5; possible D gene TRBD1, 6 bases. In germline, CDR1 is GTSNPN, CDR2 SVGIG (reference sequence). The length of the CDR3 is 14 residues. V was shortened by 2 bases and J by 5 bases, with 13 bases between the two germline ends. CDR3: CAWSRGRGDQPQHF. As DNA, the CDR3 is TGTGCCTGGAGTAGGGGCAGGGGCGATCAGCCCCAGCATTTT.

V and J are TRBV11-2 and TRBJ1-2, with 10 bases that match TRBD1. Germline-derived CDR1 and CDR2 are SGHAT and FQNNGV. The CDR3 loop spans 16 amino acids. Trimming removed 1 base from V and 4 bases from J; junction bases left unmatched: 6. The CDR3 DNA is TGTGCCAGCAGCTTAGGACAGGGGGCCGCTGGCTATGGCTACACCTTC. Translation: CASSLGQGAAGYGYTF.

This chain links TRBV2 with TRBJ1-2; no reliable D call. Germline V gene lookup returns CDR1 SNHLY and CDR2 FYNNEI. This CDR3 has 14 amino acids. The V end was cut by 1 base, the J end by 1 base, with 7 bases between. CDR3 sequence: CASSEDRYNYGYTF. The CDR3 nucleotides read TGTGCCAGCAGTGAAGACAGATATAACTATGGCTACACCTTC.

This sequence joins TRBV6-6 and TRBJ2-7; TRBD1 agrees at 10 bases. CDR1 and CDR2 (germline): MNHNY, SVGAGI (reference sequence). The J segment lost 5 bases and the V segment lost 10 bases, leaving 5 bases of the junction unmatched. The CDR3 sequence is 12 residues long. CDR3 sequence reads: CATRDRGNEQYV. The CDR3 DNA reads TGTGCCACCCGGGACAGGGGAAACGAGCAGTACGTC.

The V and J genes are TRBV18 and TRBJ1-2; no clear D. This CDR3 comprises 13 residues. The V and J ends lost 4 bases and 2 bases respectively, with 8 bases between them. CDR1 and CDR2 (germline): KGHSH, LQKENI. CDR3 in DNA: TGTGCCAGCTCACAAGTACGGAACTATGGCTACACCTTC. Residues: CASSQVRNYGYTF. Using reference TRBV18 and TRBJ1-2 for the parts outside the CDR3, the full variable domain is NAGVMQNPRHLVRRRGQEARLRCSPMKGHSHVYWYRQLPEEGLKFMVYLQKENIIDESGMPKERFSAEFPKEGPSILRIQQVVRGDSAAYFCASSQVRNYGYTFGSGTRLTVV.

The chain links TRBV12-3 or TRBV12-4 to TRBJ2-5; weak D call: TRBD1 (6 bases). The CDR3 is 13 amino acids. Deletions cut 3 bases from V and 7 bases from J, with 12 bases between. CDR3 bases: TGTGCCAGCAGTTTGCAGGGGACGGGGACCCAGTACTTC. This encodes CASSLQGTGTQYF.

A single count supports this clone. This chain joins TRBV7-9 and TRBJ2-3, with 9 bases identical to TRBD2. J was trimmed by 2 bases and V by 1 base; bases with no gene match: 10. CDR1 SEHNR and CDR2 FQNEAQ come from the germline V gene (reference sequence). This CDR3 is 18 amino acids long. The CDR3: CASSLVVVTSGDTDTQYF. The DNA for the CDR3 is TGTGCCAGCAGCTTAGTGGTTGTGACTAGCGGAGACACAGATACGCAGTATTTT.

This clone was detected once. A junction boundary mismatches the germline segment, possibly from a read error. This chain uses TRBV24-1 with TRBJ1-1; D perhaps matches TRBD1 (6 bases). Germline V gene data show CDR1 as KGHDR and CDR2 as SFDVKD. The CDR3 spans 12 residues. DNA of the CDR3: TGTGCCACCAGTGACCGGGACACAGAAGCTTTCTTT. It specifies CATSDRDTEAFF.

The chain couples TRBV20-1 to TRBJ1-3; D perhaps matches TRBD1 (5 bases). This CDR3 is 15 amino acids long. V was clipped by 3 bases and J by 0 bases, with 12 bases between them. Germline loops: CDR1 DFQATT, CDR2 SNEGSKA (reference sequence). CDR3 protein: CSASPRTSSGNTIYF. CDR3 bases: TGCAGTGCTAGTCCCAGGACAAGCTCTGGAAACACCATATATTTT.

The chain recombines TRBV20-1 with TRBJ1-1; D ambiguous. CDR1 is DFQATT and CDR2 is SNEGSKA in the germline V gene (reference sequence). Trimming shortened V by 3 bases and J by 11 bases, and 4 bases separated the two germline ends. The length of the CDR3 is 8 residues. For the CDR3, the DNA is TGCAGTGCTAGCGAGGCTTTCTTT. Translation: CSASEAFF.

The V call is TRBV2, the J call TRBJ1-5, with 9 bases identical to TRBD1. CDR1 and CDR2 from the germline V gene are SNHLY and FYNNEI. This CDR3 has 15 amino acids. V dropped 4 bases and J dropped 4; count of bases not matched to a gene: 5. The CDR3 here is CASSAGTGWNQPQHF. The CDR3 nucleotides are TGTGCCAGCAGTGCCGGGACAGGGTGGAATCAGCCCCAGCATTTT.

The chain carries TRBV7-9 and TRBJ2-3, with TRBD2 matching 14 bases. The CDR3 is made up of 17 amino acids. The trim removed 5 bases at V and 3 bases at J, leaving 7 bases unmatched. Germline values: CDR1 SEHNR, CDR2 FQNEAQ (reference sequence). CDR3 loop: CASSGLAGGTWTDTQYF. The CDR3 coding sequence is TGTGCCAGCAGCGGACTAGCGGGGGGTACCTGGACAGATACGCAGTATTTT.

This clone came up a few times. The V gene is TRBV28, the J gene TRBJ2-5, with 12 bases that match TRBD2. The CDR3 spans 16 residues. Trimming removed 6 bases from V and 3 bases from J; junction bases left unmatched: 8. Per germline, CDR1 MDHEN and CDR2 SYDVKM. CDR3 nucleotide sequence: TGTGCCAGCAGAGATATCCGACTAGCGGGGGAAGAGACCCAGTACTTC. This encodes CASRDIRLAGEETQYF.

The chain combines TRBV28 with TRBJ1-4, with D unresolved. Germline loops: CDR1 MDHEN, CDR2 SYDVKM. V was shortened by 3 bases and J by 10 bases, with 12 bases between the two germline ends. This CDR3 is 13 amino acids long. The CDR3 loop is CASSLFPRGKLFF. The CDR3 nucleotides read TGTGCCAGCAGTTTGTTCCCACGAGGAAAACTGTTTTTT.

The chain has TRBV7-2 and TRBJ1-2; no firm D call. The germline V gene encodes CDR1 SGHTA and CDR2 FQGNSA. V lost 1 base and J 0 bases, leaving 9 bases between the germline ends. This CDR3 comprises 15 residues. The CDR3, as DNA: TGTGCCAGCAGCTTAGTCAAAGAGGCTAACTATGGCTACACCTTC. Protein: CASSLVKEANYGYTF.

V and J are TRBV28 and TRBJ1-2; D may be TRBD1 (6 bases). The germline V and J ends were trimmed by 6 bases and 4 bases, with 15 bases remaining between them. The CDR3 runs to 14 residues. Per germline, CDR1 MDHEN and CDR2 SYDVKM. The CDR3 loop is CASRDGQLRYGYTF. Written as DNA, the CDR3 is TGTGCCAGCAGAGATGGACAGCTTCGCTATGGCTACACCTTC.

This clone was counted a single time. J is TRBJ1-5 and V is TRBV5-3, with D maybe TRBD1 (5 bases). TRBV5-3 falls under the ORF class, with uncertain function. V lost 3 bases and J 0 bases, leaving 19 bases between the germline ends. The CDR3 covers 18 residues. The CDR3 region has the DNA TGTGCCAGAAGCTACCCTCACAGGAAAATTAATAGCAATCAGCCCCAGCATTTT. Amino acids: CARSYPHRKINSNQPQHF.